Reported below is one T cell receptor beta chain. This record belongs to a study of blood T cell repertoires in COVID-19. TCRdb's table, derived via immunoSEQ multiplex PCR, lists solely in-frame clones and lacks some. The profile shows around 300,000 clones, 80% to 90% of them singletons. The ends lost 9 bases at V and 9 bases at J; junction bases unmatched: 12. Germline V gives CDR1 ENHRY, CDR2 SYGVKD. This CDR3 region has 16 residues. The source material was PBMCs or T cells enriched from blood (not recorded which). The J gene is TRBJ2-1, the V gene TRBV10-3; 15 bases agree with TRBD2. The source is a woman younger than 35 who had recovered from COVID-19. CDR3: CAIRRTSGGAVIEQFF. CDR3 DNA sequence: TGTGCCATTCGAAGGACTAGCGGGGGGGCAGTGATTGAGCAGTTCTTC.